This T cell receptor (beta chain) was retrieved from a study of cytomegalovirus exposure and HLA in healthy donors. Study-wide background: The 110 or so validation repertoires, a later analysis reported, used the same platform as the approximately 700 first-cohort repertoires. Study-level points and caveats: A list of approximately 150 TCR beta chains associated with cytomegalovirus was given. The classifier was said to identify cytomegalovirus status with high specificity and sensitivity.

Per the germline V gene, CDR1 is SGHDT and CDR2 is YYEEEE. The CDR3 sequence is 18 residues long. The V and J ends lost 0 bases and 3 bases, in that order; junction bases with no gene match: 11. The approximately 120-subject validation cohort, separate from the 666-subject first cohort, included the donors. On this clone: Antigen unknown.

TCRdb's table, derived via immunoSEQ multiplex PCR, lists solely in-frame clones and lacks some. The table lists 200,000 or so clones, around 80% of them singletons. V usage is TRBV5-6 and J usage is TRBJ1-1, with 10 bases that match TRBD1. The receptor was isolated from a woman aged 25 to 39 in good health and CMV-seropositive. The sample consisted of PBMCs. CDR3 region: CASSLGGPGQGIYTEAFF. The CDR3 bases are TGTGCCAGCAGCTTGGGCGGTCCGGGACAGGGGATTTACACTGAAGCTTTCTTT.